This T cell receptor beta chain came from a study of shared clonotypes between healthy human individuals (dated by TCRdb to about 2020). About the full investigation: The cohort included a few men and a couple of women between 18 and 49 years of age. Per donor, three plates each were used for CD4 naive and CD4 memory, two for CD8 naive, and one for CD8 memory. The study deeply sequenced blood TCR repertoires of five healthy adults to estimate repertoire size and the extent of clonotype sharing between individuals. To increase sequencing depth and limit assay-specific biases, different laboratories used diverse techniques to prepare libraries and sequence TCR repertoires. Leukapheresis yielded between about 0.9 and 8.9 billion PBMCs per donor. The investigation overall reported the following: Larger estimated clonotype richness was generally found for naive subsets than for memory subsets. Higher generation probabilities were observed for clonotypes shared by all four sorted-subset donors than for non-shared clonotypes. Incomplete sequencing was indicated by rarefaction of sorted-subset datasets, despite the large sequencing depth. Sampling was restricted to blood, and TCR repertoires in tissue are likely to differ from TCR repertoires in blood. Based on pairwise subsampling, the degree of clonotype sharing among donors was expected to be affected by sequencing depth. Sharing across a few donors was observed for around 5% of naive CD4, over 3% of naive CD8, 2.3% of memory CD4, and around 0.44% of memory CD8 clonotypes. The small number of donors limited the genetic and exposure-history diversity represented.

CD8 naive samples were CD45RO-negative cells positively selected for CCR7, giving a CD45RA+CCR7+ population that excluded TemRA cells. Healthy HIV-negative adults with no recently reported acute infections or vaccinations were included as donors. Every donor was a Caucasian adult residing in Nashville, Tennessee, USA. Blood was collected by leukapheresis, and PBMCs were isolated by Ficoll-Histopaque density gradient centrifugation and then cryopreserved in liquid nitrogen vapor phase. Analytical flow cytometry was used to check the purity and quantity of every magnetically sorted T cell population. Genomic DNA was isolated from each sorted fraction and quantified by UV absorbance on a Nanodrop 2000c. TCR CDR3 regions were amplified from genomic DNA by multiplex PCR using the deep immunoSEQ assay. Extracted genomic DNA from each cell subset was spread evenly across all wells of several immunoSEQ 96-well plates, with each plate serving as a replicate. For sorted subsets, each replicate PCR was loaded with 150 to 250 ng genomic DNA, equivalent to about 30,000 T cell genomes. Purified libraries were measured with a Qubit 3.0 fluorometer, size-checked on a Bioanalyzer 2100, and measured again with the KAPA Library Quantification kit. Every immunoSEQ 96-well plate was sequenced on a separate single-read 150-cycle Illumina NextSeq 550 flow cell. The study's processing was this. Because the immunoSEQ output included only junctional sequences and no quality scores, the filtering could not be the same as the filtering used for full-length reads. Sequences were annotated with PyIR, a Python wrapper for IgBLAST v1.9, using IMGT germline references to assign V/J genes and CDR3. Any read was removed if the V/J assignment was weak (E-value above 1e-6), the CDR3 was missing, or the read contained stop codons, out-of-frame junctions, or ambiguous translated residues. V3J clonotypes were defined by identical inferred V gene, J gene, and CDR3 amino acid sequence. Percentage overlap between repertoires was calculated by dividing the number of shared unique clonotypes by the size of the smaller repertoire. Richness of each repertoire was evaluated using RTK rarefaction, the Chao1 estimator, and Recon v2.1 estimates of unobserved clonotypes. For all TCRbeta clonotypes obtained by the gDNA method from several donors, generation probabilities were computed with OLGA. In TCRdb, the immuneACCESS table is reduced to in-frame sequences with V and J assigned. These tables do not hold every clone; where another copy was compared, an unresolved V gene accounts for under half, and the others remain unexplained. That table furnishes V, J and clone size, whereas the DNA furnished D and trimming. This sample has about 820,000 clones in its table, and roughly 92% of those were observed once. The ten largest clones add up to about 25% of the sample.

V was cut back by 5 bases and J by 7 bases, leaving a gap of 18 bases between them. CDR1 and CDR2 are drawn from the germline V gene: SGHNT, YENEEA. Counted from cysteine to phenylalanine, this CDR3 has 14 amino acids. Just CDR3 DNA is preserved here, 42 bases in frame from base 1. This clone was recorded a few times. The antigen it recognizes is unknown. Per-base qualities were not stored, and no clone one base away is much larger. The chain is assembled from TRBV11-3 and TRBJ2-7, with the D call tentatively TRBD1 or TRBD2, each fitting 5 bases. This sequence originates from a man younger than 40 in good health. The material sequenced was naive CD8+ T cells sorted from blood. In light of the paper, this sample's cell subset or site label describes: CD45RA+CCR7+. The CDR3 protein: CASSPMTPGAEQYF. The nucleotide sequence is TGTGCCAGCAGCCCAATGACACCCGGGGCGGAGCAGTACTTC. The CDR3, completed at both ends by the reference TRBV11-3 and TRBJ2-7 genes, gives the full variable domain EAGVVQSPRYKIIEKKQPVAFWCNPISGHNTLYWYLQNLGQGPELLIRYENEEAVDDSQLPKDRFSAERLKGVDSTLKIQPAELGDSAVYLCASSPMTPGAEQYFGPGTRLTVT.